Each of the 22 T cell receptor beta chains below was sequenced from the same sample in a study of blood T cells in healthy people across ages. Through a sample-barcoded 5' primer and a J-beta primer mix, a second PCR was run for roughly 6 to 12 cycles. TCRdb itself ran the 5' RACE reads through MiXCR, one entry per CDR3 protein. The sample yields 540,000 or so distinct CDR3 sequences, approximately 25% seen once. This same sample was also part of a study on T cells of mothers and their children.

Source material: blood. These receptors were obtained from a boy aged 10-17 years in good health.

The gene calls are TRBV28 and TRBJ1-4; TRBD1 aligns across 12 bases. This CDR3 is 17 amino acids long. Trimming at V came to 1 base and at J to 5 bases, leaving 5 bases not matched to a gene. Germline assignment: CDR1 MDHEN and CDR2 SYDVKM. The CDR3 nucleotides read TGTGCCAGCAGTTTATCGGGGACAGGGGGCGGGAATGAAAAACTGTTTTTT. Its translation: CASSLSGTGGGNEKLFF. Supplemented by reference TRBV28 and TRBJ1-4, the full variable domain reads DVKVTQSSRYLVKRTGEKVFLECVQDMDHENMFWYRQDPGLGLRLIYFSYDVKMKEKGDIPEGYSVSREKKERFSLILESASTNQTSMYLCASSLSGTGGGNEKLFFGSGTQLSVL.

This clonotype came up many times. The CDR3 DNA reads as TGTGCCAGCAGAACCGGACAGGGAGCTTTCTTT. The encoded protein is CASRTGQGAFF. This sequence joins TRBV6-5 and TRBJ1-1; 8 bases are a match to TRBD1. The V segment lost 6 bases and the J segment 10 bases; nucleotides outside the gene matches: 4. Germline V gene lookup returns CDR1 MNHEY and CDR2 SVGAGI. This CDR3 comprises 11 residues.

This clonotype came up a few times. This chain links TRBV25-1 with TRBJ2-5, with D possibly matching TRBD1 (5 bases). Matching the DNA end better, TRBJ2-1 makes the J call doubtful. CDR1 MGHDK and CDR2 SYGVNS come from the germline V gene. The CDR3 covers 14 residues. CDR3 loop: CASKRAGSLNEQFF. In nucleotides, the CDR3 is TGTGCCAGCAAACGGGCAGGGTCCTTGAATGAGCAGTTCTTC.

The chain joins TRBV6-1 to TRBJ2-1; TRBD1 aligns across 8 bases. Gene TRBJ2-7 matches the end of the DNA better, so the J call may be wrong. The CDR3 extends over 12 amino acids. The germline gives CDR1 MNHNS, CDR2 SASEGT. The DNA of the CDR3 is TGTGCCAGCGGGGGACAGGCCTACGAGCAGTACTTC. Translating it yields CASGGQAYEQYF.

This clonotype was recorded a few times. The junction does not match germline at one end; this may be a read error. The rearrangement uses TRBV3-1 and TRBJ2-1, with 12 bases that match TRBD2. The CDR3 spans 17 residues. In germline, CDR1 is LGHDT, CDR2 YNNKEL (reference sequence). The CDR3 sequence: CATSGLAGPSSYNEQFF. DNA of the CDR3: TGTGCCACCTCAGGACTAGCGGGACCGAGCTCCTACAACGAGCAGTTCTTC.

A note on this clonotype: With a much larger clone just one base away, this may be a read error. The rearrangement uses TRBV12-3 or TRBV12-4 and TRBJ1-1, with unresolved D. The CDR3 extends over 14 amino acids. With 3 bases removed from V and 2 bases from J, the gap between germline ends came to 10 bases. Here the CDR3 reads CASSFSQINTEAFF. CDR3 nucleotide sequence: TGTGCCAGCAGTTTTTCGCAGATAAACACTGAAGCTTTCTTT.

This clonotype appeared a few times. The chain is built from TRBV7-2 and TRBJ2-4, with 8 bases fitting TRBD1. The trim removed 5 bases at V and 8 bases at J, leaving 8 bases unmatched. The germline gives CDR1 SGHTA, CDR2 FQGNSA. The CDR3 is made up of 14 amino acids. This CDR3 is CASSPRQGNDIQYF. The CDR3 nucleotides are TGTGCCAGCAGCCCACGACAGGGGAATGACATTCAGTACTTC.

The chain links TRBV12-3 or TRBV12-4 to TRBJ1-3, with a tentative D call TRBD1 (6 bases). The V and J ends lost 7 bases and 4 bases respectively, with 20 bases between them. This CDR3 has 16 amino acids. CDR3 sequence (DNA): TGTGCCAGCACCCGTGGACAGCTAACACAGGGAAACACCATATATTTT. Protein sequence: CASTRGQLTQGNTIYF.

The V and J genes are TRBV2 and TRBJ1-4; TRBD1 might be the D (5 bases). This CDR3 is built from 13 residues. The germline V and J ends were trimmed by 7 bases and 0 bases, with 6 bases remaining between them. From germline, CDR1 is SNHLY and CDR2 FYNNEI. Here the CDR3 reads CASIRATNEKLFF. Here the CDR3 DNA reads TGTGCCAGCATCAGGGCAACTAATGAAAAACTGTTTTTT.

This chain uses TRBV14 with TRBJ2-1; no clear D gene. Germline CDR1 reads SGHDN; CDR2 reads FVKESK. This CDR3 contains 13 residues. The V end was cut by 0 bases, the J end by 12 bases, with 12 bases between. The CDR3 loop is CASSQENDPGQFF. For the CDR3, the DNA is TGTGCCAGCAGCCAAGAGAATGATCCGGGGCAGTTCTTC.

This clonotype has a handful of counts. The CDR3 bases are TGTGCCAGCAGCTTAAGTTGGGACCCCACCTACGAGCAGTACTTC. This gives the protein CASSLSWDPTYEQYF. This chain joins TRBV7-9 and TRBJ2-5; possibly TRBD1 or TRBD2 for D (5 bases each). The J call is in doubt because the DNA end fits TRBJ2-7 better. Germline V CDR1 and CDR2: SEHNR, FQNEAQ (reference sequence). This CDR3 has 15 residues.

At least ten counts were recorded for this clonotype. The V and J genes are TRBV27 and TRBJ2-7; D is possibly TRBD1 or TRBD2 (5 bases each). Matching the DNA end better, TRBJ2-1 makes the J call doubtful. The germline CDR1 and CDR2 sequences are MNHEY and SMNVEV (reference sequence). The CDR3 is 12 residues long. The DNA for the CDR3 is TGTGCCACCCACGGGGCGGGCAATGAGCAGTTCTTC. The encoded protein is CATHGAGNEQFF.

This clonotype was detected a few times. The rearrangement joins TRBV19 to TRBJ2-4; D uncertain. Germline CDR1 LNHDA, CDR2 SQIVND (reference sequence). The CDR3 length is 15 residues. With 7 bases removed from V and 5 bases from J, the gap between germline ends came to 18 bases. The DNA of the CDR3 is TGTGCCAGTAAGGGCCCGTTTCGTCGCCAAAACATTCAGTACTTC. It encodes CASKGPFRRQNIQYF.

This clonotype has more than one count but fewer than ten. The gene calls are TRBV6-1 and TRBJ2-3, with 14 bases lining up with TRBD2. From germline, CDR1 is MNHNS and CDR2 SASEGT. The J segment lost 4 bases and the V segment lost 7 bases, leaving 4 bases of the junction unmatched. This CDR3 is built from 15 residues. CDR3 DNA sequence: TGTGCCAGCACCGTGACTAGCGGGGGGGCAGATACGCAGTATTTT. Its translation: CASTVTSGGADTQYF.

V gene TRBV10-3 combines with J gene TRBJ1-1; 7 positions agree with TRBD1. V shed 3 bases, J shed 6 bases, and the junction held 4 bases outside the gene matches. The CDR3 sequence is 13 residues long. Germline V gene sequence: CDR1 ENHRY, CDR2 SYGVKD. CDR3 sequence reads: CAISDPDRPEAFF. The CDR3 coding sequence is TGTGCCATCAGTGACCCGGACAGGCCTGAAGCTTTCTTT.

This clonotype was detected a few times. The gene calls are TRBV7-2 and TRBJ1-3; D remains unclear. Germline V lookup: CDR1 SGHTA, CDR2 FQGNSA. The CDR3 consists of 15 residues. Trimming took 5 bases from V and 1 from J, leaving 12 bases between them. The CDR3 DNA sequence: TGTGCCAGCAGCCCTGGAGGGAGATCTGGAAACACCATATATTTT. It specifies CASSPGGRSGNTIYF.

The CDR3 loop reads CASSSLALNEQFF. The CDR3 nucleotides are TGCGCCAGCAGCTCCTTAGCTCTAAATGAGCAGTTCTTC. This chain links TRBV5-1 with TRBJ2-1; D gene uncertain. Trimming stripped 3 bases from V and 7 bases from J, with 11 bases between. CDR1 and CDR2 (germline): SGHRS, YFSETQ. CDR3 length: 13 residues.

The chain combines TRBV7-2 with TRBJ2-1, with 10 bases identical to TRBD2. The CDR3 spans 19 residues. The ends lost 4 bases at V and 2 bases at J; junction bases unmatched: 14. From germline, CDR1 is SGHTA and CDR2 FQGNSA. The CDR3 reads CASSYPGVLAGATYNEQFF. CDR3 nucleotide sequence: TGTGCCAGCAGCTATCCGGGAGTCCTAGCGGGAGCCACCTACAATGAGCAGTTCTTC.

Here the CDR3 reads CASSSGTAAYEQYF. The CDR3 nucleotides read TGTGCCAGCAGCTCCGGGACAGCGGCCTACGAGCAGTACTTC. The genes are TRBV7-9 and TRBJ2-7, with 7 bases lining up with TRBD1. V trimming: 4 bases; J trimming: 2 bases; junction bases outside the gene matches: 5. The CDR3 is 14 residues long. The germline CDR1 and CDR2 sequences are SEHNR and FQNEAQ (reference sequence). Using reference TRBV7-9 and TRBJ2-7 for the parts outside the CDR3, the full variable domain is DTGVSQNPRHKITKRGQNVTFRCDPISEHNRLYWYRQTLGQGPEFLTYFQNEAQLEKSRLLSDRFSAERPKGSFSTLEIQRTEQGDSAMYLCASSSGTAAYEQYFGPGTRLTVT.

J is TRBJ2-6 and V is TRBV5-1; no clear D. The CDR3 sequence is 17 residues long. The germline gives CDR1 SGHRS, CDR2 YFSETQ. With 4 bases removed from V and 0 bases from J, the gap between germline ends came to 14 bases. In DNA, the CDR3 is TGCGCCAGCAGCCCTCAACCCCAAACCTCTGGGGCCAACGTCCTGACTTTC. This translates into CASSPQPQTSGANVLTF.

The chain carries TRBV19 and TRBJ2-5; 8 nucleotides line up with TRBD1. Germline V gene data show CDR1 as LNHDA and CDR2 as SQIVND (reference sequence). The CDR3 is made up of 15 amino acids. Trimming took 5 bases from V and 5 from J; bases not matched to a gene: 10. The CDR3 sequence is CASSLGQGHRETQYF. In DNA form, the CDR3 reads TGTGCCAGTAGTCTCGGACAGGGTCACCGGGAGACCCAGTACTTC.

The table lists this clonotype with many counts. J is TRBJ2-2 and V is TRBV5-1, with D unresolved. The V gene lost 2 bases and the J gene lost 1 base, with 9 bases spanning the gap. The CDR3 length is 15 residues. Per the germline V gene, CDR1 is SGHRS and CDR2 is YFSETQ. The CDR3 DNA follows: TGCGCCAGCAGCTTACGTAGTGGGAACACCGGGGAGCTGTTTTTT. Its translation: CASSLRSGNTGELFF.